Included here is one T cell receptor (beta chain) sequence, with context. The V and J ends lost 0 bases and 4 bases respectively, with 7 bases between them. This CDR3 contains 13 residues. Germline values: CDR1 LGHNA, CDR2 YSLEER. This sample is part of a study of shared clonotypes between healthy human individuals. The table came from immunoSEQ multiplex PCR; TCRdb's copy has only in-frame clones and leaves some out. This repertoire shows a few million clones, just under 95% found once; its top ten account for approximately 0.4%. The sequenced sample was naive CD4+ T cells from PBMCs. Subset specified: CD45RA+ positively selected. V gene TRBV4-3 combines with J gene TRBJ2-7, with D possibly being TRBD1 or TRBD2 (5 bases each). The sequence derives from a young man in good health. Some clones in this sample may be carry-over from other donors' samples. The CDR3 sequence is CASSQDREYEQYF. In nucleotides, the CDR3 is TGCGCCAGCAGCCAAGACAGGGAGTACGAGCAGTACTTC.